The 15 T cell receptor beta chains below all came from one sample that was sequenced in a study of blood T cell repertoires in COVID-19. Repertoires were generated with immunoSEQ multiplex PCR, while TCRdb's copy carries only in-frame clones and drops some. Among about 300,000 clones, approximately 88% were seen once, and the ten largest hold approximately 6.6%. The specimen was peripheral blood. These receptors came from a woman aged 25 to 39 who had recovered from COVID-19.

The rearrangement uses TRBV28 and TRBJ1-5; 8 nucleotides match TRBD1. Germline lookup yields CDR1 MDHEN and CDR2 SYDVKM. The CDR3 covers 16 residues. J lost 6 bases, V lost 5 bases, and 12 bases had no gene match. The CDR3 DNA reads as TGTGCCAGCAGTGGAATAGACAGGGGAATGCGTCAGCCCCAGCATTTT. It is translated as CASSGIDRGMRQPQHF.

The rearrangement links TRBV7-3 to TRBJ2-5; D not resolved. From germline, CDR1 is SGHTA and CDR2 FQGTGA. The CDR3 runs to 13 residues. V lost 4 bases, J lost 1 base, and 7 bases lay in between. The CDR3 sequence is CASSSDFQETQYF. The CDR3 coding sequence is TGTGCCAGCAGCTCAGACTTCCAAGAGACCCAGTACTTC.

V and J are TRBV5-4 and TRBJ1-2; D is ambiguous. Deletions cut 0 bases from V and 1 base from J, with 10 bases between. CDR3 length: 15 amino acids. Germline lookup yields CDR1 SGHNT and CDR2 YYREEE (reference sequence). The CDR3 DNA sequence: TGTGCCAGCAGCTTGGGCGCAGGATTTAACTATGGCTACACCTTC. Amino acid sequence: CASSLGAGFNYGYTF.

V gene TRBV28 combines with J gene TRBJ2-7; 7 bases align to TRBD2. The junction had 7 bases not matched to a gene; V was cut back by 2 bases and J by 6 bases. There are 14 residues in the CDR3. The germline V gene encodes CDR1 MDHEN and CDR2 SYDVKM. The CDR3 nucleotides read TGTGCCAGCAGTTTAAGCGGGGAGAGTGGCGAGCAGTACTTC. Amino acid sequence: CASSLSGESGEQYF.

This chain uses TRBV7-3 with TRBJ2-5, with D unclear. The V end was cut by 1 base, the J end by 5 bases, with 5 bases between. Germline assignment: CDR1 SGHTA and CDR2 FQGTGA. CDR3 length: 12 amino acids. The CDR3 DNA reads as TGTGCCAGCAGCTTAAACGGGGAGACCCAGTACTTC. Its translation: CASSLNGETQYF.

The CDR3 DNA is TGCGCCAGCAGCCCCGGACAGCCAAATTCACCCCTCCACTTT. This translates into CASSPGQPNSPLHF. This chain connects TRBV5-1 to TRBJ1-6; TRBD1 is a possible D gene (6 bases). Trimming stripped 4 bases from V and 7 bases from J, with 12 bases between. This CDR3 contains 14 residues. Germline V CDR1 and CDR2: SGHRS, YFSETQ.

V and J are TRBV7-2 and TRBJ2-6; no reliable D call. The germline CDR1 and CDR2 sequences are SGHTA and FQGNSA. This CDR3 region has 15 residues. V dropped 3 bases and J dropped 0 bases, with 6 bases sitting between them. CDR3 in amino acids: CASSFSSSGANVLTF. The CDR3 DNA follows: TGTGCCAGCAGCTTTTCGTCCTCTGGGGCCAACGTCCTGACTTTC.

This clone was observed a single time. The rearrangement uses TRBV28 and TRBJ1-1; no firm D call. Germline CDR1 is MDHEN and CDR2 is SYDVKM. The V gene lost 6 bases and the J gene lost 8 bases, with 19 bases spanning the gap. This CDR3 contains 14 residues. CDR3 amino acids: CASRTPTVEAEAFF. DNA for the CDR3: TGTGCCAGCAGGACGCCCACGGTGGAGGCAGAAGCTTTCTTT.

This clone has only one observation. This chain joins TRBV3-1 (or the pseudogene TRBV3-2) and TRBJ1-2; D not resolved. The CDR3 extends over 16 amino acids. Germline V lookup: CDR1 LGHDT, CDR2 YNNKEL (reference sequence). Trimming took 0 bases from V and 0 from J, leaving 11 bases between them. In DNA form, the CDR3 reads TGTGCCAGCAGCCAAGATAGAAGTTTATCTAACTATGGCTACACCTTC. Amino acids: CASSQDRSLSNYGYTF.

This chain links TRBV7-3 with TRBJ2-7; 11 bases map to TRBD1. The V gene end was trimmed by 3 bases and the J gene end by 6 bases; junction bases not matched to a gene: 1. CDR1 is SGHTA and CDR2 is FQGTGA in the germline V gene. The CDR3 has 13 residues. CDR3 sequence: CASSFGTGGEQYF. CDR3 DNA sequence: TGTGCCAGCAGCTTCGGGACAGGGGGCGAGCAGTACTTC.

The V and J genes are TRBV6-6 and TRBJ1-1, with a possible D match to TRBD1 (5 bases). Between the trimmed V and J ends, which lost 2 bases and 6 bases, there was a span of 10 bases. This CDR3 is built from 13 residues. The germline V gene encodes CDR1 MNHNY and CDR2 SVGAGI (reference sequence). The CDR3 loop reads CASSYGRAAEAFF. As DNA, the CDR3 is TGTGCCAGCAGTTACGGCAGGGCCGCTGAAGCTTTCTTT.

The J gene is TRBJ2-3, the V gene TRBV7-6; 12 nucleotides match TRBD2. After removal of 3 bases from V and 3 bases from J, the junction contained 13 bases not matched to a gene. The CDR3 covers 19 residues. Per the germline V gene, CDR1 is SGHVS and CDR2 is FNYEAQ. CDR3 sequence reads: CASSLMTSGGRSRTDTQYF. For the CDR3, the DNA is TGTGCCAGCAGCTTGATGACTAGCGGGGGCAGAAGTAGGACAGATACGCAGTATTTT.

The chain carries TRBV2 and TRBJ2-5, with 12 bases aligning to TRBD1. The CDR3 consists of 15 residues. Germline loops: CDR1 SNHLY, CDR2 FYNNEI. V lost 6 bases, J lost 5 bases, and 7 bases stayed unmatched. The DNA of the CDR3 is TGTGCCAGCAGAGCAGGGACAGGGGGCGCGGAGACCCAGTACTTC. It specifies CASRAGTGGAETQYF.

The J gene is TRBJ2-7, the V gene TRBV7-6; 7 bases line up with TRBD1. The CDR3 runs to 15 residues. Germline V lookup: CDR1 SGHVS, CDR2 FNYEAQ. Trimming removed 5 bases from V and 4 bases from J; junction bases left unmatched: 11. The CDR3 DNA is TGTGCCAGCAGCCGAGTTGCCGGGACAGCTTACGAGCAGTACTTC. It yields the protein CASSRVAGTAYEQYF.

The chain recombines TRBV27 with TRBJ2-3; maybe TRBD1 (5 bases). The CDR3 is 15 residues long. V was shortened by 2 bases and J by 6 bases, with 15 bases between the two germline ends. Germline assignment: CDR1 MNHEY and CDR2 SMNVEV (reference sequence). The CDR3 loop is CASSLQGAREDTQYF. The DNA for the CDR3 is TGTGCCAGCAGTTTACAAGGGGCTCGCGAGGATACGCAGTATTTT.